A single sample gave rise to the 24 T cell receptor beta chains below, sequenced in a study of blood T cells in healthy people across ages. A second about 7 to 12 cycle PCR used barcoded and J-beta primers. Using its own MiXCR run on the 5' RACE reads, TCRdb lists one record per CDR3 protein. The sample lists 780,000 or so distinct CDR3 sequences; roughly 50% were seen once. Sequenced sample: blood. The receptors were gathered from a man at least 80 years old in good health.

In this sample, this clonotype turned up a few times. The chain joins TRBV21-1 to TRBJ2-6. TRBV21-1 is reported as a pseudogene. The CDR3 spans 16 residues. CDR3 bases: TGTGCCAGCAGCAAATATAATCCCTCTGGGGCCAACGTCCTGACTTTC. As protein: CASSKYNPSGANVLTF.

The rearrangement links TRBV20-1 to TRBJ2-2; possible D gene TRBD2, 6 bases. This CDR3 is 16 amino acids long. Germline loops: CDR1 DFQATT, CDR2 SNEGSKA (reference sequence). V was shortened by 0 bases and J by 6 bases, with 17 bases between the two germline ends. CDR3 protein: CSARDRRAGGAGELFF. CDR3 sequence (DNA): TGCAGTGCTAGAGACAGGAGGGCTGGAGGGGCCGGGGAGCTGTTTTTT.

The V gene is TRBV5-6, the J gene TRBJ2-5; TRBD2 agrees at 11 bases. Germline loops: CDR1 SGHDT, CDR2 YYEEEE. The CDR3 covers 15 residues. The trim removed 7 bases at V and 1 base at J, leaving 6 bases unmatched. In DNA form, the CDR3 reads TGTGCCAGCGGAAGCGGGACTAGCGGCCAAGAGACCCAGTACTTC. It specifies CASGSGTSGQETQYF.

The rearrangement uses TRBV29-1 and TRBJ2-1; maybe TRBD1 (6 bases). Per germline, CDR1 SQVTM and CDR2 ANQGSEA. The CDR3 is 14 amino acids. The V end lost 8 bases, the J end lost 4 bases, and 18 bases lay between the germline ends. CDR3 in amino acids: CSSQQGRGYNEQFF. The CDR3 DNA reads as TGCAGCTCACAACAGGGAAGGGGTTACAATGAGCAGTTCTTC.

A remark on this clonotype: The junction departs from germline at one end; a sequencing error may be responsible. The rearrangement links TRBV11-2 to TRBJ2-1; D remains ambiguous. CDR1 is SGHAT and CDR2 is FQNNGV in the germline V gene. The CDR3 consists of 12 residues. CDR3 in amino acids: CACSLSYNEQFF. CDR3 sequence (DNA): TGTGCCTGCAGCCTCTCCTACAATGAGCAGTTCTTC.

The V call is TRBV20-1, the J call TRBJ1-2; a weak D match, TRBD1 (5 bases). The germline V gene encodes CDR1 DFQATT and CDR2 SNEGSKA (reference sequence). The CDR3 is 13 residues long. Trimming took 0 bases from V and 2 from J, leaving 7 bases between them. For the CDR3, the DNA is TGCAGTGCTAGAGAGGGACGGAACTATGGCTACACCTTC. It codes for CSAREGRNYGYTF.

The J gene is TRBJ2-7, the V gene TRBV5-6; D is uncertain. The CDR3 has 16 residues. The germline CDR1 and CDR2 sequences are SGHDT and YYEEEE. V gave up 4 bases and J gave up 1 base, with 18 bases separating them. The CDR3 DNA reads TGTGCCAGCAGCAAGAAGATGGCAGCCTTTTCCTACGAGCAGTACTTC. Its translation: CASSKKMAAFSYEQYF. Complete variable domain (other parts from reference TRBV5-6 and TRBJ2-7): DAGVTQSPTHLIKTRGQQVTLRCSPKSGHDTVSWYQQALGQGPQFIFQYYEEEERQRGNFPDRFSGHQFPNYSSELNVNALLLGDSALYLCASSKKMAAFSYEQYFGPGTRLTVT.

The rearrangement joins TRBV6-1 to TRBJ1-2, with 9 bases aligning to TRBD1. J was trimmed by 9 bases and V by 4 bases; bases with no gene match: 15. This CDR3 region has 16 residues. Germline CDR1 and CDR2: MNHNS and SASEGT. The CDR3 sequence: CASSAGQGQPGYSYTF. CDR3 DNA: TGTGCCAGCAGTGCGGGACAGGGCCAGCCAGGATATAGCTACACCTTC.

As concerns this clonotype: It may be a read error: a sequence one base away is much more abundant. The chain employs TRBV11-2 and TRBJ2-1; D is possibly TRBD2 (6 bases). Germline V CDR1 and CDR2: SGHAT, FQNNGV. The CDR3 runs 16 residues. The CDR3 DNA reads as TGTGCCGGCAGCTTACGTACGGGAGTAGGTTACAATGAGCAGTTCTTC. Protein: CAGSLRTGVGYNEQFF.

The chain employs TRBV28 and TRBJ1-5, with a weak D call TRBD1 (6 bases). The CDR3 spans 13 residues. Looked up from germline, CDR1 is MDHEN and CDR2 is SYDVKM. With 10 bases removed from V and 2 bases from J, the gap between germline ends came to 12 bases. CDR3 amino acids: CATSGTRNQPQHF. The CDR3 region has the DNA TGTGCCACCTCGGGGACACGCAATCAGCCCCAGCATTTT. The full variable domain, in which reference TRBV28 and TRBJ1-5 provide the parts outside the CDR3, is DVKVTQSSRYLVKRTGEKVFLECVQDMDHENMFWYRQDPGLGLRLIYFSYDVKMKEKGDIPEGYSVSREKKERFSLILESASTNQTSMYLCATSGTRNQPQHFGDGTRLSIL.

This clonotype has at least ten counts. The chain couples TRBV29-1 to TRBJ2-5; D not certain. The CDR3 runs 9 residues. Trimming stripped 3 bases from V and 5 bases from J, with 1 base between. In germline, CDR1 is SQVTM, CDR2 ANQGSEA. CDR3 loop: CSVDETQYF. CDR3 DNA: TGCAGCGTTGATGAGACCCAGTACTTC.

This clonotype was counted only a few times. The chain has TRBV7-8 and TRBJ2-4; D perhaps matches TRBD1 (5 bases). Germline V lookup: CDR1 SGHVS, CDR2 FQNEAQ. The CDR3 spans 16 residues. Trimming removed 4 bases at V and 0 bases at J, with 13 bases between. CDR3 bases: TGTGCCAGCAGCTCCTCAACAGGTCTAGCCAAAAACATTCAGTACTTC. This gives the protein CASSSSTGLAKNIQYF.

V gene TRBV6-1 combines with J gene TRBJ1-6; D is ambiguous. Germline values: CDR1 MNHNS, CDR2 SASEGT. Trimming took 0 bases from V and 7 from J, leaving 7 bases between them. The CDR3 runs to 14 residues. CDR3 DNA: TGTGCCAGCAGTGAAGCGCGGGGAAATTCACCCCTCCACTTT. Translating it yields CASSEARGNSPLHF.

The chain links TRBV7-2 to TRBJ2-4; TRBD1 aligns across 7 bases. V shed 5 bases, J shed 3 bases, and the junction held 1 base outside the gene matches. CDR1 and CDR2 from the germline V gene are SGHTA and FQGNSA. This CDR3 has 13 residues. CDR3 amino acids: CASSRTGKNIQYF. The CDR3 nucleotides are TGTGCCAGCAGCCGGACAGGCAAAAACATTCAGTACTTC.

This clonotype turned up a few times. This sequence joins TRBV18 and TRBJ1-4; 9 bases match TRBD1. Trimming removed 0 bases from V and 7 bases from J; junction bases left unmatched: 6. The germline CDR1 and CDR2 sequences are KGHSH and LQKENI. This CDR3 spans 16 amino acids. The CDR3 DNA reads as TGTGCCAGCTCACCACCGGGACAGGGCGTAGGTGAAAAACTGTTTTTT. Amino acid sequence: CASSPPGQGVGEKLFF.

V and J are TRBV7-2 and TRBJ1-3; D perhaps matches TRBD1 (6 bases). This CDR3 comprises 15 residues. From germline, CDR1 is SGHTA and CDR2 FQGNSA. V gave up 2 bases and J gave up 3 bases, with 11 bases separating them. This CDR3 reads CASSLTRTVGNTIYF. In DNA form, the CDR3 reads TGTGCCAGCAGCTTAACCAGGACAGTTGGAAACACCATATATTTT.

The sample holds one count of this clonotype. V is TRBV9 and J is TRBJ2-3; 13 bases match TRBD2. Trimming removed 0 bases from V and 6 bases from J; junction bases left unmatched: 7. This CDR3 contains 17 residues. Germline V gene lookup returns CDR1 SGDLS and CDR2 YYNGEE. The CDR3 spells CASSVELAGGPKDTQYF. The CDR3 DNA is TGTGCCAGCAGCGTAGAACTAGCGGGAGGGCCAAAGGATACGCAGTATTTT.

V usage is TRBV5-6 and J usage is TRBJ2-7; 8 bases align to TRBD1. The CDR3 loop spans 15 amino acids. Germline V gene sequence: CDR1 SGHDT, CDR2 YYEEEE. The ends lost 6 bases at V and 6 bases at J; junction bases unmatched: 14. CDR3 DNA: TGTGCCAGCACCCTCCCGGGACAGGCCCGGGTCGAGCAGTACTTC. It specifies CASTLPGQARVEQYF.

The chain carries TRBV10-3 and TRBJ2-7; 9 bases fit TRBD1. This CDR3 spans 15 amino acids. V shed 6 bases, J shed 1 base, and the junction held 7 bases outside the gene matches. The germline gives CDR1 ENHRY, CDR2 SYGVKD. The DNA of the CDR3 is TGTGCCATCAGGCCCCCGACAGGGGGATCCTACGAGCAGTACTTC. Its translation: CAIRPPTGGSYEQYF.

Here the CDR3 DNA reads TGTGCCAGCAGCCCTACGGACTACCTCTCCTACAATGAGCAGTACTTC. Its translation is CASSPTDYLSYNEQYF. V gene TRBV9 combines with J gene TRBJ2-1; D perhaps matches TRBD2 (6 bases). The assigned J gene may be wrong: the sequence end matches TRBJ2-7 better. The length of the CDR3 is 16 residues. CDR1 SGDLS and CDR2 YYNGEE come from the germline V gene.

This clonotype was counted between two and nine times. The chain uses TRBV6-1 and TRBJ2-3; TRBD1 agrees at 7 bases. The junction had 22 bases not matched to a gene; V was cut back by 5 bases and J by 14 bases. CDR1 and CDR2 (germline): MNHNS, SASEGT. The CDR3 covers 16 residues. CDR3 residues: CASSSPGQRSGRYAYF. The CDR3, as DNA: TGTGCCAGCAGTTCACCGGGACAGCGATCAGGCAGATACGCGTATTTT.

The chain has TRBV20-1 and TRBJ2-5; TRBD2 matches 9 bases. CDR3 length: 15 amino acids. Germline V gene sequence: CDR1 DFQATT, CDR2 SNEGSKA (reference sequence). Losses at the gene ends were 0 bases for V and 4 bases for J; bases not matched to a gene: 6. CDR3 sequence reads: CSARDPSGIGETQYF. CDR3 nucleotide sequence: TGCAGTGCTAGAGATCCTAGCGGGATTGGAGAGACCCAGTACTTC.

This clonotype came up a few times. The V call is TRBV18, the J call TRBJ1-2; the D gene is possibly TRBD1 (5 bases). The germline gives CDR1 KGHSH, CDR2 LQKENI. V lost 6 bases to trimming and J lost 3 bases, with 14 bases between them. This CDR3 region has 14 residues. CDR3 in amino acids: CASSPAQGDYGYTF. CDR3 in DNA: TGTGCCAGCTCCCCTGCCCAAGGGGACTATGGCTACACCTTC. Complete variable domain (other parts from reference TRBV18 and TRBJ1-2): NAGVMQNPRHLVRRRGQEARLRCSPMKGHSHVYWYRQLPEEGLKFMVYLQKENIIDESGMPKERFSAEFPKEGPSILRIQQVVRGDSAAYFCASSPAQGDYGYTFGSGTRLTVV.

The chain uses TRBV27 and TRBJ2-3, with TRBD2 matching over 11 bases. Per the germline V gene, CDR1 is MNHEY and CDR2 is SMNVEV (reference sequence). The CDR3 is made up of 16 amino acids. Trimming at V came to 3 bases and at J to 0 bases, leaving 2 bases not matched to a gene. CDR3 amino acids: CASSLTSGVSTDTQYF. The CDR3 DNA follows: TGTGCCAGCAGTTTGACTAGCGGGGTTAGCACAGATACGCAGTATTTT.